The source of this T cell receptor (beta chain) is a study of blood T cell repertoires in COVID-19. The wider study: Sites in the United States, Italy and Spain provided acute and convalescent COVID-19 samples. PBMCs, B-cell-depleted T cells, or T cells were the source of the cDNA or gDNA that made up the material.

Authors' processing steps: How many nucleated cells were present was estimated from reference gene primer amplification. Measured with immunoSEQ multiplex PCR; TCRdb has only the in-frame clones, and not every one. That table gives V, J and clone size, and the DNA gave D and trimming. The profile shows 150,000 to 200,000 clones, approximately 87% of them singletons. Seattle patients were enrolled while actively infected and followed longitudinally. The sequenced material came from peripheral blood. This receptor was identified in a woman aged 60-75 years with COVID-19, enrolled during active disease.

CDR3 sequence reads: CASRTNRANTGELFF. CDR3 DNA: TGTGCCAGTAGGACAAACAGGGCGAACACCGGGGAGCTGTTTTTT. The chain joins TRBV19 to TRBJ2-2; D perhaps matches TRBD1 (6 bases). The CDR3 has 15 amino acids. V was trimmed by 6 bases and J by 0 bases, leaving 11 bases between them. Germline values: CDR1 LNHDA, CDR2 SQIVND (reference sequence). The entire variable domain, with the rest obtained from reference TRBV19 and TRBJ2-2, is as follows: DGGITQSPKYLFRKEGQNVTLSCEQNLNHDAMYWYRQDPGQGLRLIYYSQIVNDFQKGDIAEGYSVSREKKESFPLTVTSAQKNPTAFYLCASRTNRANTGELFFGEGSRLTVL.